This TCR beta chain was observed in a study of blood T cells in healthy people across ages. Study results and caveats: Unsorted PBMC input precluded a conclusive naive versus antigen-experienced comparison.

Each donor was a healthy Caucasian individual from Russia, aged roughly 6 to 95. In the case of this clonotype: The antigen is undetermined.

The germline V gene has CDR1 MNHEY and CDR2 SVGAGI. The CDR3 sequence is 14 residues long. Trimming removed 6 bases from V and 3 bases from J; junction bases left unmatched: 6. PCR was performed a second time for about 6 to 12 cycles using a sample-barcoded 5' primer and a J-beta primer mix. From the 5' RACE reads, TCRdb called clonotypes with MiXCR, one entry per CDR3 protein. The sample records roughly 730,000 distinct CDR3 sequences, about 56% being singletons. The TCR sequence derives from a man aged 40-49 years in good health. The specimen was blood. The chain links TRBV6-5 to TRBJ2-7; 9 bases agree with TRBD1. This CDR3 is CASSRGQGYYEQYF. CDR3 DNA sequence: TGTGCCAGCAGCCGGGGACAGGGCTACTACGAGCAGTACTTC.